This TCR beta chain originates from a study of T cell changes during pregnancy in multiple sclerosis. This CDR3 region has 15 residues. CDR1 and CDR2 (germline): MGHRA, YSYEKL. V dropped 0 bases and J dropped 0 bases, with 7 bases sitting between them. Data came from immunoSEQ multiplex PCR; TCRdb stores just in-frame clones and leaves some out. The sample gives 65,000 to 70,000 clones, approximately 91% of which show up once; roughly 2% is in the top ten. The sample was peripheral blood, taken in the first trimester of pregnancy. This TCR came from a female donor with multiple sclerosis, enrolled in a pregnancy study. The J gene is TRBJ2-3, the V gene TRBV4-1; D unclear. Here the CDR3 reads CASSQDSGSTDTQYF. The CDR3 region has the DNA TGCGCCAGCAGCCAAGATTCCGGGAGCACAGATACGCAGTATTTT.